This TCR beta chain is from a study of blood T cells in healthy people across ages. The length of the CDR3 is 12 residues. Trimming cost V 3 bases and J 7 bases, with 10 bases left between them. Germline CDR1 and CDR2: SNHLY and FYNNEI. On this clonotype: Its antigen is currently unknown.

Regarding the study as a whole: For the donors, CMV status was unknown and possibly confounded expanded clonotype changes.

A second roughly 6 to 11 cycle PCR used barcoded and J-beta primers. Sequencing of every sample gave 2.5 million or more CDR3-containing paired-end reads. TCRdb called the 5' RACE reads again in MiXCR, with one record for every CDR3 protein. The table shows approximately 1.5 million distinct CDR3 sequences, with approximately 43% occurring only once. This clonotype was sampled from a young woman in good health. Sequences were obtained from blood. The chain is built from TRBV2 and TRBJ2-7; D gene unclear. The CDR3 loop is CASSDVPNEQYF. Here the CDR3 DNA reads TGTGCCAGCAGTGACGTCCCGAATGAGCAGTACTTC. Based on the CDR3 plus reference TRBV2 and TRBJ2-7, the full variable domain is EPEVTQTPSHQVTQMGQEVILRCVPISNHLYFYWYRQILGQKVEFLVSFYNNEISEKSEIFDDQFSVERPDGSNFTLKIRSTKLEDSAMYFCASSDVPNEQYFGPGTRLTVT.